This T cell receptor (beta chain) came from a study of CD8 T cells in Susac syndrome. CDR1 is MDHEN and CDR2 is SYDVKM in the germline V gene. The CDR3 spans 17 residues. Between the trimmed V and J ends, which lost 5 bases and 2 bases, there was a span of 19 bases. RNA was extracted with the RNeasy kit, and a quantity of about 0.45 to 1 ug was reverse transcribed using random hexamers. Each CDR3 protein gets one entry after TCRdb re-called the immunoSEQ multiplex PCR reads with MiXCR. The table includes around 50,000 distinct CDR3 sequences, roughly 92% detected once. The chain couples TRBV28 to TRBJ1-5; D might be TRBD1 (5 bases). The specimen was CD8+ T cells from PBMCs. This receptor was taken from a human donor in good health. The CDR3 sequence is CASSQRWTGGGNQPQHF. The DNA for the CDR3 is TGTGCCAGCAGTCAACGCTGGACGGGGGGGGGCAATCAGCCCCAGCATTTT. Filled out from reference TRBV28 and TRBJ1-5, the complete variable domain reads DVKVTQSSRYLVKRTGEKVFLECVQDMDHENMFWYRQDPGLGLRLIYFSYDVKMKEKGDIPEGYSVSREKKERFSLILESASTNQTSMYLCASSQRWTGGGNQPQHFGDGTRLSIL.